Following are 18 T cell receptor beta chains from one sample sequenced in a study of OX40 agonist ivuxolimab in advanced cancers. Method: immunoSEQ multiplex PCR; TCRdb's copy keeps in-frame clones and lacks some. Of about 38,000 clones detected, approximately 87% appear once; the ten largest clones hold about 30%. The source was CD4+ or CD8+ T cells sorted from blood, collected in a trial of the OX40 agonist ivuxolimab. The receptors were gathered from an adult with an advanced solid tumor such as melanoma, head and neck, liver or kidney cancer.

The chain joins TRBV27 to TRBJ1-4; perhaps TRBD1 as D (6 bases). This CDR3 region has 16 residues. Trimming left V 1 base short and J 7 bases short, with 16 bases between. CDR1 and CDR2 (germline): MNHEY, SMNVEV (reference sequence). The DNA of the CDR3 is TGTGCCAGCAGTTTATGGGGGGCGAGACGCGTTGAAAAACTGTTTTTT. Residues: CASSLWGARRVEKLFF.

CDR3 nucleotides: TGTGCCAGCTCACGTGAGGGGGTTAGTAGTAAGTTCTTC. This codes for CASSREGVSSKFF. J is TRBJ2-1 and V is TRBV9; tentative D call: TRBD1 (6 bases). Germline loops: CDR1 SGDLS, CDR2 YYNGEE. This CDR3 has 13 amino acids. Trimming took off 7 bases at V and 14 bases at J, with 22 bases between the two ends.

This clone appeared once. The chain links TRBV6-6 to TRBJ2-7; 9 nucleotides line up with TRBD1. The CDR3 consists of 14 residues. Germline CDR1 reads MNHNY; CDR2 reads SVGAGI (reference sequence). J lost 2 bases, V lost 6 bases, and 5 bases had no gene match. The CDR3 DNA sequence: TGTGCCAGCAGCTCGGGACAGGGAGCCTACGAGCAGTACTTC. It yields the protein CASSSGQGAYEQYF.

The chain is built from TRBV7-2 and TRBJ2-5; D may be TRBD1 (5 bases). Per germline, CDR1 SGHTA and CDR2 FQGNSA. The CDR3 runs to 15 residues. V was cut by 5 bases and J by 0 bases, with 13 bases left in between. The CDR3 region has the DNA TGTGCCAGCAGCCCGACCAGACAGCACCAAGAGACCCAGTACTTC. This encodes CASSPTRQHQETQYF.

This clone occurred a few times. The J gene is TRBJ2-1, the V gene TRBV5-4; 8 nucleotides agree with TRBD1. The junction had 3 bases not matched to a gene; V was cut back by 2 bases and J by 2 bases. From germline, CDR1 is SGHNT and CDR2 YYREEE (reference sequence). The CDR3 loop spans 15 amino acids. The CDR3: CASSFPQGAYNEQFF. Written as DNA, the CDR3 is TGTGCCAGCAGCTTCCCACAGGGGGCCTACAATGAGCAGTTCTTC.

The chain recombines TRBV9 with TRBJ2-5; 7 nucleotides match TRBD1. The CDR3 has 14 amino acids. V lost 3 bases to trimming and J lost 4 bases; unmatched junction nucleotides: 6. Per the germline V gene, CDR1 is SGDLS and CDR2 is YYNGEE. CDR3 region: CASSARDSRETQYF. CDR3 sequence (DNA): TGTGCCAGCAGCGCCCGGGACAGTCGAGAGACCCAGTACTTC.

This sequence joins TRBV15 and TRBJ1-1; TRBD1 might be the D (5 bases). Trimming left V 1 base short and J 5 bases short, with 17 bases between. The germline V gene has CDR1 LNHNV and CDR2 YYDKDF (reference sequence). The CDR3 runs 16 residues. CDR3 region: CATSRVYARAGTEAFF. The CDR3 nucleotides read TGTGCCACCAGCAGAGTTTACGCCAGGGCTGGAACTGAAGCTTTCTTT.

The rearrangement links TRBV5-1 to TRBJ1-1; maybe TRBD1 (5 bases). CDR1 SGHRS and CDR2 YFSETQ come from the germline V gene. The CDR3 has 13 amino acids. V was pared by 7 bases and J by 1 base, with 11 bases between. The DNA of the CDR3 is TGCGCCAGCGGGTTAGGACAGAACACTGAAGCTTTCTTT. Translation gives CASGLGQNTEAFF.

Sample share makes this clone medium-sized (0.01 to 0.1%). The chain links TRBV6-6 to TRBJ2-1; D is unresolved. V lost 5 bases and J 7 bases, leaving 6 bases between the germline ends. The CDR3 extends over 11 amino acids. The V gene's germline CDR1 is MNHNY and CDR2 SVGAGI (reference sequence). CDR3 sequence reads: CASSELNEQFF. CDR3 in DNA: TGTGCCAGCAGTGAATTAAATGAGCAGTTCTTC.

This chain connects TRBV7-2 to TRBJ2-1; possibly TRBD1 for D (6 bases). The CDR3 contains 13 residues. Between the trimmed V and J ends, which lost 3 bases and 13 bases, there was a span of 16 bases. Germline V gene sequence: CDR1 SGHTA, CDR2 FQGNSA. For the CDR3, the DNA is TGTGCCAGCAGCTTGGGGGCCGACCGCGTCCAGTTCTTC. It yields the protein CASSLGADRVQFF. Complete variable domain (other parts from reference TRBV7-2 and TRBJ2-1): GAGVSQSPSNKVTEKGKDVELRCDPISGHTALYWYRQSLGQGLEFLIYFQGNSAPDKSGLPSDRFSAERTGGSVSTLTIQRTQQEDSAVYLCASSLGADRVQFFGPGTRLTVL.

This clone turned up a few times. V usage is TRBV10-3 and J usage is TRBJ1-6, with D perhaps matching TRBD1 (5 bases). Germline-derived CDR1 and CDR2 are ENHRY and SYGVKD. Trimming removed 5 bases at V and 7 bases at J, with 18 bases between. There are 16 residues in the CDR3. The CDR3 reads CAISTTGREGNSPLHF. The CDR3 DNA follows: TGTGCCATCAGTACCACCGGACGCGAGGGGAATTCACCCCTCCACTTT.

V usage is TRBV11-2 and J usage is TRBJ2-5; TRBD1 agrees at 7 bases. V lost 4 bases, J lost 1 base, and 3 bases stayed unmatched. This CDR3 region has 14 residues. Germline lookup yields CDR1 SGHAT and CDR2 FQNNGV. CDR3 nucleotide sequence: TGTGCCAGCAGCTCCGGGACAGTCCAAGAGACCCAGTACTTC. Translation gives CASSSGTVQETQYF.

The J gene is TRBJ2-2, the V gene TRBV5-1; D ambiguous. The germline CDR1 and CDR2 sequences are SGHRS and YFSETQ. The CDR3 is 13 amino acids. V gave up 4 bases and J gave up 2 bases, with 6 bases separating them. The CDR3 DNA sequence: TGCGCCAGCAGCCCTTCCAACACCGGGGAGCTGTTTTTT. Protein: CASSPSNTGELFF. The whole variable domain, filled in from reference TRBV5-1 and TRBJ2-2, reads KAGVTQTPRYLIKTRGQQVTLSCSPISGHRSVSWYQQTPGQGLQFLFEYFSETQRNKGNFPGRFSGRQFSNSRSEMNVSTLELGDSALYLCASSPSNTGELFFGEGSRLTVL.

V gene TRBV7-8 combines with J gene TRBJ2-1; TRBD2 matches at 9 bases. The V segment lost 3 bases and the J segment 8 bases; nucleotides outside the gene matches: 11. This CDR3 is built from 16 residues. CDR1 SGHVS and CDR2 FQNEAQ come from the germline V gene. The chain's CDR3 is CASSFDNSGGVDEQFF. The DNA for the CDR3 is TGTGCCAGCAGCTTCGATAATAGCGGGGGTGTCGATGAGCAGTTCTTC.

CDR3: CASVRVMGGYTF. The CDR3 coding sequence is TGTGCCAGCGTGAGGGTCATGGGTGGCTACACCTTC. The chain joins TRBV7-3 to TRBJ1-2, with D unresolved. V was trimmed by 8 bases and J by 7 bases, leaving 14 bases between them. In germline, CDR1 is SGHTA, CDR2 FQGTGA. The CDR3 covers 12 residues.

J is TRBJ1-5 and V is TRBV28; TRBD1 matches at 7 bases. V lost 5 bases and J lost 2; bases outside the gene matches: 9. Germline V gives CDR1 MDHEN, CDR2 SYDVKM. The CDR3 runs to 16 residues. CDR3 in DNA: TGTGCCAGCAGTCCAACAGGGGATCCTCGCAATCAGCCCCAGCATTTT. Protein: CASSPTGDPRNQPQHF.

This clone has a handful of counts. This chain uses TRBV7-9 with TRBJ1-2; tentative D call: TRBD1 (5 bases). The CDR3 loop spans 14 amino acids. Germline CDR1 is SEHNR and CDR2 is FQNEAQ (reference sequence). The V end lost 1 base, the J end lost 7 bases, and 13 bases lay between the germline ends. The CDR3 sequence: CASSLGLGESGYTF. The CDR3 nucleotides read TGTGCCAGCAGCTTAGGACTGGGGGAGAGTGGCTACACCTTC.

V gene TRBV13 combines with J gene TRBJ2-7; 9 nucleotides match TRBD2. This CDR3 is built from 15 residues. The V segment lost 5 bases and the J segment 7 bases; nucleotides outside the gene matches: 12. Germline-derived CDR1 and CDR2 are PRHDT and FYEKMQ (reference sequence). The DNA of the CDR3 is TGTGCCAGCAGCCCAGAGGGCGGGGGGGCCGAAGAGCAGTACTTC. The encoded protein is CASSPEGGGAEEQYF. Full variable domain (rest looked up from reference TRBV13 and TRBJ2-7): AAGVIQSPRHLIKEKRETATLKCYPIPRHDTVYWYQQGPGQDPQFLISFYEKMQSDKGSIPDRFSAQQFSDYHSELNMSSLELGDSALYFCASSPEGGGAEEQYFGPGTRLTVT.